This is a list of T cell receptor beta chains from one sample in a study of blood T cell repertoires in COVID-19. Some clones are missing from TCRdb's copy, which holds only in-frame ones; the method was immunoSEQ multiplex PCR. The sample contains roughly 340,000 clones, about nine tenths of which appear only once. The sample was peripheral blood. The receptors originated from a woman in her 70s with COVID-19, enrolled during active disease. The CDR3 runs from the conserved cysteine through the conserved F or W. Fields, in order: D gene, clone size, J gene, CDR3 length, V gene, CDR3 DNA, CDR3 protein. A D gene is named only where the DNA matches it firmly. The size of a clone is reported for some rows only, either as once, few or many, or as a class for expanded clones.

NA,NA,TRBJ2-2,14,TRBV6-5,TGTGCCAGCAGTTACTCATCGGGGAACGGGGAGCTGTTTTTT,CASSYSSGNGELFF
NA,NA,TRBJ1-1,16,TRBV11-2,TGTGCCAGCAGCTTAGTAGAAAGTATCAGGGCCTCTGAAGCTTTCTTT,CASSLVESIRASEAFF
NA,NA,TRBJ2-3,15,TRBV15,TGTGCCACCAGCAGAGATCAGGGGGGAGCAGATACGCAGTATTTT,CATSRDQGGADTQYF
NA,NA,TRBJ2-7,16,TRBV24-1,TGTGCCACCAGTGATTTGCAGGCTAGCGTCGGCTACGAGCAGTACTTC,CATSDLQASVGYEQYF
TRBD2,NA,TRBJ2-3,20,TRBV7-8,TGTGCCAGCAGCTTAGCCTCTCAAGGGGTAGCGGGGGGGCCAGCAGATACGCAGTATTTT,CASSLASQGVAGGPADTQYF
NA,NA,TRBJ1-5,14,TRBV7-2,TGTGCCAGCAGCTTAGGAGGTCGGAATCAGCCCCAGCATTTT,CASSLGGRNQPQHF
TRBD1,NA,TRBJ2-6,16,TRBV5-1,TGCGCCAGCAGCTCCTTCGACAGGGCTGGGGCCAACGTCCTGACTTTC,CASSSFDRAGANVLTF
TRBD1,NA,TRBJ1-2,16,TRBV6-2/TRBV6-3,TGTGCCAGCAGTTACGCGACAGGGGAGAATAGCTATGGCTACACCTTC,CASSYATGENSYGYTF
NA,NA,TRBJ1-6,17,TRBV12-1,TGTGCCAGCAGCTCCGTCCGGGACAGCCCCTGGAATTCACCCCTCCACTTT,CASSSVRDSPWNSPLHF
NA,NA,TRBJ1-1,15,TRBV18,TGTGCCAGCTCACCACCCGGAGGGGCTCGCACTGAAGCTTTCTTT,CASSPPGGARTEAFF
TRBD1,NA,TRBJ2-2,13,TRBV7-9,TGTGCCAGCAGCGCGACAGGGTTCGGGGAGCTGTTTTTT,CASSATGFGELFF
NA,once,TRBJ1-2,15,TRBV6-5,TGTGCCAGTTTCTTATACGGAGTAGCTAACTATGGCTACACCTTC,CASFLYGVANYGYTF
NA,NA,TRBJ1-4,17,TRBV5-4,TGTGCCAGCAGCCCCGGGGGGGGGATCGCAACTAATGAAAAACTGTTTTTT,CASSPGGGIATNEKLFF
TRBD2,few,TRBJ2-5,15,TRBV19,TGTGCCAGTAGTAGCGGAGCGGGGGGGAGGGAGACCCAGTACTTC,CASSSGAGGRETQYF
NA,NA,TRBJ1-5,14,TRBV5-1,TGCGCCAGCAGCTCTGGGGAGTCCAATCAGCCCCAGCATTTT,CASSSGESNQPQHF
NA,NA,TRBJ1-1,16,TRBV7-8,TGTGCCAGCGGACTCTTAGGGAGGACTTTGAACACTGAAGCTTTCTTT,CASGLLGRTLNTEAFF
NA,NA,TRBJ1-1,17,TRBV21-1,TGTGCCAGCAGCAAAGAGAAAGGGGGCCAGATGAACACTGAAGCTTTCTTT,CASSKEKGGQMNTEAFF
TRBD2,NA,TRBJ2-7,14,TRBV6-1,TGTGCCAGCAGTGAAGCGCCGGGACTAGCGGGGGTTGACTTC,CASSEAPGLAGVDF
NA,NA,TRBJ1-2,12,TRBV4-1,TGCGCCAGCAGCAGAGCTAACTATGGCTACACCTTC,CASSRANYGYTF